Described below is a single T cell receptor (beta chain) sequence and its context. This sample is drawn from a study of blood T cell repertoires in COVID-19. About the study: In each case, the material was cDNA or gDNA derived from T cells, B-cell-depleted T cells, or PBMCs.

Looked up from germline, CDR1 is SGHRS and CDR2 is YFSETQ. The CDR3 contains 14 residues. Germline trimming cut 4 bases from V and 3 bases from J; bases unmatched to any gene: 4. Original analysis: Reference gene primer amplification gave nucleated cell count estimates. Only in-frame clones appear in the TCRdb table, and some are missing; sequencing was by immunoSEQ multiplex PCR. The V and J calls and clone size come from that table; D and trimming were worked out from the DNA. This sample has some 190,000 clones; 88% occur once, and the top ten carry approximately 4%. The sequenced sample consisted of peripheral blood. The source is a human donor in a cohort sampled during active COVID-19. This chain links TRBV5-1 with TRBJ1-1, with 9 nucleotides matching TRBD1. Here the CDR3 reads CASSHRGQDTEAFF. CDR3 nucleotide sequence: TGCGCCAGCAGCCACAGGGGGCAGGACACTGAAGCTTTCTTT.